This T cell receptor beta chain is from a study of T cells in Graves' hyperthyroidism and ophthalmopathy. As for the study in general: Any treatment followed the collection of peripheral blood at initial diagnosis. Study conclusions and caveats: Within blood appeared most thyroid clonotypes that had expanded above 0.001.

This clonotype has a single count. The antigen remains unidentified. RNA transcripts were the template for amplifying TCR beta CDR3 regions. When the TCR CDR3 underwent first-round RT-PCR, the HTBI primer set was used. MiXCR, run by TCRdb on the multiplex PCR reads, gives a single entry per CDR3 protein. This sample has roughly 160,000 distinct CDR3 sequences; about 9.4% occur once, and the top ten carry more than 20%. Using less than 12 ml of fresh peripheral blood, PBMCs were prepared. The length of the CDR3 is 16 residues. Germline CDR1 is SEHNR and CDR2 is FQNEAQ (reference sequence). V lost 4 bases to trimming and J lost 7 bases, with 20 bases between them.

The receptor comes from a woman aged 18-30 years with Graves' hyperthyroidism that later progressed to Graves' ophthalmopathy. This chain uses TRBV7-9 with TRBJ1-5; D might be TRBD1 (6 bases). Material: blood. CDR3 nucleotides: TGTGCCAGCAGCTCTAGGATTGGGGGGCCCGGCCAGCCCCAGCATTTT. Its protein is CASSSRIGGPGQPQHF.